The 31 T cell receptor beta chains given below trace back to one sample, sequenced in a study of T cell changes during pregnancy in multiple sclerosis. Clones were read by immunoSEQ multiplex PCR, and TCRdb kept only the in-frame ones, dropping some. The repertoire has 90,000 to 100,000 clones, 85% to 95% of them found once; the top ten carry roughly 4.5%. The sample was peripheral blood, taken in the first trimester of pregnancy. The receptors were gathered from a female donor with multiple sclerosis, enrolled in a pregnancy study.

The V gene is TRBV19, the J gene TRBJ2-7, with D perhaps matching TRBD2 (7 bases). V dropped 7 bases and J dropped 3 bases, with 19 bases sitting between them. The V gene's germline CDR1 is LNHDA and CDR2 SQIVND (reference sequence). The CDR3 has 15 residues. Written as DNA, the CDR3 is TGTGCCAGTACCTCCTCGGGGGGCAGGATCTACGAGCAGTACTTC. The encoded protein is CASTSSGGRIYEQYF.

This clone was counted once. The CDR3 DNA reads TGTGCCAGCAGTTCCGGGACTGTGAGGGGCTGGCTTGGCTACACCTTC. Amino acid sequence: CASSSGTVRGWLGYTF. This chain connects TRBV7-8 to TRBJ1-2; perhaps TRBD1 as D (5 bases). The V gene lost 6 bases and the J gene lost 7 bases, with 24 bases spanning the gap. CDR1 is SGHVS and CDR2 is FQNEAQ in the germline V gene. The CDR3 sequence is 16 residues long.

In DNA, the CDR3 is TGTGCCAGCTCACCGAGGACAGAAGGGTACAATGAGCAGTTCTTC. Protein product: CASSPRTEGYNEQFF. This rearrangement joins TRBV18 to TRBJ2-1; D possibly corresponds to TRBD1 (6 bases). CDR1 and CDR2 from the germline V gene are KGHSH and LQKENI. Deletions cut 3 bases from V and 4 bases from J, with 13 bases between. The CDR3 totals 15 residues.

The chain combines TRBV9 with TRBJ2-6; D call uncertain. Germline CDR1 SGDLS, CDR2 YYNGEE. V was clipped by 0 bases and J by 2 bases, with 6 bases between them. CDR3 length: 15 amino acids. The CDR3, as DNA: TGTGCCAGCAGCGTAGACACCACTGGGGCCAACGTCCTGACTTTC. As protein: CASSVDTTGANVLTF. The full variable domain, its missing parts supplied by reference TRBV9 and TRBJ2-6, is DSGVTQTPKHLITATGQRVTLRCSPRSGDLSVYWYQQSLDQGLQFLIQYYNGEERAKGNILERFSAQQFPDLHSELNLSSLELGDSALYFCASSVDTTGANVLTFGAGSRLTVL.

The chain employs TRBV6-5 and TRBJ1-2; TRBD1 might be the D (6 bases). CDR1 and CDR2 (germline): MNHEY, SVGAGI. CDR3 length equals 13 residues. Deletions cut 7 bases from V and 8 bases from J, with 17 bases between. The CDR3 reads CASTDGGMGGYTF. The CDR3 DNA follows: TGTGCCAGCACCGATGGGGGCATGGGCGGCTACACCTTC.

V is TRBV5-4 and J is TRBJ2-1; 8 bases line up with TRBD1. The CDR3 loop spans 17 amino acids. Germline V gene lookup returns CDR1 SGHNT and CDR2 YYREEE (reference sequence). The ends lost 1 base at V and 6 bases at J; junction bases unmatched: 12. The CDR3 nucleotides are TGTGCCAGCAGCTTGAGAACCGGGACAGGAGTTTCCAATGAGCAGTTCTTC. This codes for CASSLRTGTGVSNEQFF.

This rearrangement joins TRBV30 to TRBJ2-1, with 7 bases fitting TRBD1. The CDR3 is made up of 15 amino acids. V gave up 0 bases and J gave up 0 bases; unmatched junction bases: 2. Germline CDR1 reads GTSNPN; CDR2 reads SVGIG (reference sequence). The CDR3 here is CAWSVGTDSYNEQFF. The CDR3 DNA follows: TGTGCCTGGAGTGTCGGGACAGACTCCTACAATGAGCAGTTCTTC.

The chain combines TRBV6-5 with TRBJ1-1, with D tentatively TRBD1 (5 bases). The ends were cut back, 0 bases at V and 3 bases at J, with 5 bases in the middle. Per the germline V gene, CDR1 is MNHEY and CDR2 is SVGAGI. The CDR3 sequence is 13 residues long. The CDR3 spells CASSYSRDTEAFF. CDR3 nucleotide sequence: TGTGCCAGCAGTTACTCCAGGGACACTGAAGCTTTCTTT.

This clone was found once. Likely a read error: the CDR3 ends without its conserved phenylalanine or tryptophan. No DNA is shown, since the ends of the CDR3 on it are uncertain; the CDR3 is the one TCRdb lists. The rearrangement uses TRBV19 and TRBJ2-7; TRBD2 reflects the table's D call only, with no check against the DNA. CDR1 and CDR2 (germline): LNHDA, SQIVND (reference sequence). The CDR3 numbers 8 amino acids, ends counted. This CDR3 reads CASSRGSG.

The chain is built from TRBV27 and TRBJ2-7; 8 bases align to TRBD1. Germline lookup yields CDR1 MNHEY and CDR2 SMNVEV (reference sequence). J was trimmed by 2 bases and V by 5 bases; bases with no gene match: 8. The CDR3 sequence is 15 residues long. In DNA, the CDR3 is TGTGCCAGCAGTCCTCCGGGACAGGCACCCTACGAGCAGTACTTC. It translates to CASSPPGQAPYEQYF.

This clone was seen repeatedly, ten times or more. The rearrangement links TRBV23-1 to TRBJ2-6; 8 bases line up with TRBD1. TRBV23-1 falls under the ORF class, with uncertain function. The CDR3 contains 17 residues. V lost 4 bases to trimming and J lost 0 bases; unmatched junction nucleotides: 5. The CDR3 DNA sequence: TGCGCCAGCAGTCTAACAGGGGGGAGCTCTGGGGCCAACGTCCTGACTTTC. It specifies CASSLTGGSSGANVLTF.

The genes are TRBV6-5 and TRBJ1-2; no firm D call. V lost 4 bases to trimming and J lost 5 bases, with 5 bases between them. The CDR3 loop spans 11 amino acids. Germline V gene sequence: CDR1 MNHEY, CDR2 SVGAGI. The CDR3 nucleotides are TGTGCCAGCAGTTCCCTGTATGGCTACACCTTC. It specifies CASSSLYGYTF.

This rearrangement joins TRBV9 to TRBJ2-3, with TRBD2 matching over 9 bases. Germline loops: CDR1 SGDLS, CDR2 YYNGEE. The junction had 13 bases not matched to a gene; V was cut back by 3 bases and J by 5 bases. This CDR3 spans 17 amino acids. CDR3 region: CASSAKGQAGGGDTQYF. The CDR3 nucleotides read TGTGCCAGCAGCGCGAAAGGACAAGCGGGGGGTGGAGATACGCAGTATTTT.

The CDR3 coding sequence is TGTGCCATCAGTGAACGCGGGGAGAGGGAGACCCAGTACTTC. The encoded protein is CAISERGERETQYF. The chain has TRBV10-3 and TRBJ2-5; a weak D match, TRBD2 (6 bases). CDR1 is ENHRY, CDR2 SYGVKD, per germline. The CDR3 covers 14 residues. V gave up 3 bases and J gave up 5 bases, with 13 bases separating them.

This clone was seen once. The chain's CDR3 is CASSLPLGGNTEAFF. Here the CDR3 DNA reads TGCGCCAGCAGCTTGCCCTTGGGAGGGAACACTGAAGCTTTCTTT. V and J are TRBV5-1 and TRBJ1-1, with D unresolved. The V end was cut by 1 base, the J end by 1 base, with 11 bases between. The CDR3 runs 15 residues. In germline, CDR1 is SGHRS, CDR2 YFSETQ.

The CDR3 is CASSSPSGTHNYGYTF. CDR3 bases: TGTGCCAGCAGCAGCCCTTCCGGGACACACAACTATGGCTACACCTTC. The chain combines TRBV11-2 with TRBJ1-2; tentative D call: TRBD1 (6 bases). The CDR3 has 16 residues. V lost 5 bases to trimming and J lost 2 bases, with 18 bases between them. Germline V gene sequence: CDR1 SGHAT, CDR2 FQNNGV.

This chain joins TRBV27 and TRBJ1-1, with 8 bases aligning to TRBD1. CDR3 length: 14 amino acids. The V gene's germline CDR1 is MNHEY and CDR2 SMNVEV (reference sequence). V was pared by 5 bases and J by 1 base, with 3 bases of the junction left unmatched. The CDR3 nucleotides are TGTGCCAGCAGTGCTACAGGGGGGAACACTGAAGCTTTCTTT. Protein: CASSATGGNTEAFF.

This sequence joins TRBV4-1 and TRBJ2-3; tentative D call: TRBD1 (6 bases). Germline CDR1 reads MGHRA; CDR2 reads YSYEKL. The CDR3 runs to 14 residues. The ends were cut back, 8 bases at V and 3 bases at J, with 15 bases in the middle. The CDR3 DNA sequence: TGCGCCAGCGCCAAGGGGGACCTAACAGATACGCAGTATTTT. This translates into CASAKGDLTDTQYF.

The table lists this clone with a count of one. The chain joins TRBV10-3 to TRBJ2-3; 9 bases are shared with TRBD2. This CDR3 spans 16 amino acids. V gave up 3 bases and J gave up 5 bases; unmatched junction bases: 9. Germline assignment: CDR1 ENHRY and CDR2 SYGVKD. CDR3 nucleotides: TGTGCCATCAGTGAAGGGGGCGGGGGGGCCCAAGATACGCAGTATTTT. This codes for CAISEGGGGAQDTQYF.

V and J are TRBV6-4 and TRBJ2-1; 10 nucleotides match TRBD2. Unmatched junction bases numbered 22, after V lost 6 bases and J lost 5 bases. This CDR3 spans 20 amino acids. Germline CDR1 and CDR2: MRHNA and SNTAGT. DNA for the CDR3: TGTGCCAGCAGCCACCCGGGGGTAGCGGGGGGACTAGGTGGACACAATGAGCAGTTCTTC. This translates into CASSHPGVAGGLGGHNEQFF.

V is TRBV5-1 and J is TRBJ2-5, with TRBD1 identical over 7 bases. Germline CDR1 SGHRS, CDR2 YFSETQ. The CDR3 totals 15 residues. V lost 0 bases and J lost 1; bases outside the gene matches: 3. The CDR3 DNA reads as TGCGCCAGCAGCTTGGAGTGGGACAGCCAAGAGACCCAGTACTTC. Translated, it gives CASSLEWDSQETQYF.

J is TRBJ2-1 and V is TRBV9; D possibly corresponds to TRBD2 (5 bases). The CDR3 has 12 amino acids. Germline CDR1 SGDLS, CDR2 YYNGEE. V lost 3 bases, J lost 8 bases, and 9 bases lay in between. In nucleotides, the CDR3 is TGTGCCAGCAGCGCGGGGAGCGATGAGCAGTTCTTC. Its protein product is CASSAGSDEQFF.

V usage is TRBV7-9 and J usage is TRBJ2-1, with 10 positions matching TRBD1. The ends lost 4 bases at V and 7 bases at J; junction bases unmatched: 7. This CDR3 region has 15 residues. Germline-derived CDR1 and CDR2 are SEHNR and FQNEAQ (reference sequence). The CDR3 DNA follows: TGTGCCAGCAGCTCGGGGACAGGGGTGGTTAATGAGCAGTTCTTC. Translated, it gives CASSSGTGVVNEQFF.

The chain combines TRBV18 with TRBJ1-1; TRBD1 might be the D (5 bases). Trimming left V 0 bases short and J 4 bases short, with 18 bases between. The CDR3 has 17 amino acids. Germline V gene lookup returns CDR1 KGHSH and CDR2 LQKENI. The CDR3 bases are TGTGCCAGCTCACCACCAACTTGGGGGGAAGGTGGCACTGAAGCTTTCTTT. Its translation is CASSPPTWGEGGTEAFF.

The chain couples TRBV2 to TRBJ1-5, with 9 bases fitting TRBD1. This CDR3 spans 14 amino acids. Looked up from germline, CDR1 is SNHLY and CDR2 is FYNNEI. CDR3 in amino acids: CATGGQGNNQPQHF. CDR3 DNA sequence: TGTGCTACGGGAGGACAGGGGAACAATCAGCCCCAGCATTTT.

The rearrangement joins TRBV6-5 to TRBJ1-1; D unresolved. Germline V gene sequence: CDR1 MNHEY, CDR2 SVGAGI. The V end lost 3 bases, the J end lost 7 bases, and 15 bases lay between the germline ends. CDR3 length: 14 residues. The CDR3 is CASSYSNAHFEAFF. CDR3 coding DNA: TGTGCCAGCAGTTATTCTAATGCCCACTTTGAAGCTTTCTTT.

This clone has just one count. The V call is TRBV7-2, the J call TRBJ2-7; D not resolved. This CDR3 has 14 residues. Germline V gene data show CDR1 as SGHTA and CDR2 as FQGNSA. Trimming stripped 3 bases from V and 3 bases from J, with 12 bases between. CDR3 amino acids: CASSFNGLLYEQYF. CDR3 in DNA: TGTGCCAGCAGCTTTAATGGGCTCCTCTACGAGCAGTACTTC.

V and J are TRBV6-4 and TRBJ1-1; D call uncertain. CDR1 and CDR2 (germline): MRHNA, SNTAGT. Trimming stripped 2 bases from V and 5 bases from J, with 9 bases between. The CDR3 is made up of 13 amino acids. CDR3 in amino acids: CASSDRTGTEAFF. The CDR3 DNA follows: TGTGCCAGCAGTGACAGGACGGGGACTGAAGCTTTCTTT.

V usage is TRBV5-1 and J usage is TRBJ2-7, with D perhaps TRBD1 (6 bases). In germline, CDR1 is SGHRS, CDR2 YFSETQ. The CDR3 has 13 amino acids. The V end was cut by 6 bases, the J end by 2 bases, with 12 bases between. The CDR3 region has the DNA TGCGCCAGCACCGGACAGATCCCCTACGAGCAGTACTTC. Its translation is CASTGQIPYEQYF.

The chain has TRBV19 and TRBJ1-1; a weak D match, TRBD1 (5 bases). The CDR3 has 14 residues. From germline, CDR1 is LNHDA and CDR2 SQIVND (reference sequence). The V and J ends lost 5 bases and 1 base respectively, with 11 bases between them. The CDR3 loop is CASSLPRENTEAFF. As DNA, the CDR3 is TGTGCCAGTAGTCTCCCCAGGGAGAACACTGAAGCTTTCTTT.

In its sample, this clone was seen once. The J gene is TRBJ2-5, the V gene TRBV5-5, with 7 nucleotides matching TRBD1. The germline gives CDR1 SGHKS, CDR2 YYEKEE (reference sequence). This CDR3 has 17 amino acids. The J segment lost 5 bases and the V segment lost 4 bases, leaving 17 bases of the junction unmatched. Written as DNA, the CDR3 is TGTGCCAGCAGCCTCCTCACTTTGACAGGGTCAGGGGAGACCCAGTACTTC. Translating it yields CASSLLTLTGSGETQYF.